The next 10 T cell receptor beta chains were all read from a single sample in a study of blood T cell repertoires in COVID-19. Profiled with immunoSEQ multiplex PCR; TCRdb holds only in-frame clones, not every one. The sample shows around 280,000 clones, roughly 90% of them seen only once. What was sequenced was PBMCs or T cells enriched from blood (not recorded which). The receptors here all came from a woman between 18 and 29 years old with acute COVID-19.

The chain is built from TRBV5-6 and TRBJ1-1, with 8 bases lining up with TRBD1. V dropped 1 base and J dropped 6; count of bases not matched to a gene: 11. CDR3 length: 16 residues. CDR1 is SGHDT, CDR2 YYEEEE, per germline. Here the CDR3 DNA reads TGTGCCAGCAGCTTGATTACAGGGGGAATTGCCGCTGAAGCTTTCTTT. Amino acid sequence: CASSLITGGIAAEAFF.

J is TRBJ1-1 and V is TRBV5-8, with TRBD1 matching over 9 bases. This CDR3 is 16 amino acids long. With V trimmed by 0 bases and J by 5 bases, 8 bases remained unmatched. Germline CDR1 and CDR2: SGHTS and YDEGEE. CDR3: CASSLGLQGARTEAFF. The CDR3, as DNA: TGTGCCAGCAGCTTGGGATTACAGGGGGCGAGAACTGAAGCTTTCTTT.

The CDR3 loop is CASTLTVREKLFF. Written as DNA, the CDR3 is TGTGCCAGCACGCTAACAGTTCGTGAAAAACTGTTTTTT. The V call is TRBV6-5, the J call TRBJ1-4; D call uncertain. The CDR3 contains 13 residues. V lost 7 bases, J lost 7 bases, and 13 bases lay in between. From germline, CDR1 is MNHEY and CDR2 SVGAGI.

The rearrangement uses TRBV7-9 and TRBJ2-1, with D tentatively TRBD2 (6 bases). The CDR3 has 14 amino acids. Trimming removed 3 bases at V and 7 bases at J, with 13 bases between. CDR1 is SEHNR and CDR2 is FQNEAQ in the germline V gene (reference sequence). The CDR3 DNA reads TGTGCCAGCAGCTTTAGACTCGCGGGGAATGAGCAGTTCTTC. This gives the protein CASSFRLAGNEQFF. Full variable domain (outside the CDR3, taken from reference TRBV7-9 and TRBJ2-1): DTGVSQNPRHKITKRGQNVTFRCDPISEHNRLYWYRQTLGQGPEFLTYFQNEAQLEKSRLLSDRFSAERPKGSFSTLEIQRTEQGDSAMYLCASSFRLAGNEQFFGPGTRLTVL.

The chain couples TRBV7-2 to TRBJ1-1; the match to TRBD1 covers 10 bases. The trim removed 0 bases at V and 5 bases at J, leaving 3 bases unmatched. This CDR3 comprises 15 residues. CDR1 SGHTA and CDR2 FQGNSA come from the germline V gene. The CDR3 sequence: CASSLARQGATEAFF. The CDR3 bases are TGTGCCAGCAGCTTAGCCCGACAGGGGGCGACTGAAGCTTTCTTT. The whole variable domain, remainder taken from reference TRBV7-2 and TRBJ1-1, is GAGVSQSPSNKVTEKGKDVELRCDPISGHTALYWYRQSLGQGLEFLIYFQGNSAPDKSGLPSDRFSAERTGGSVSTLTIQRTQQEDSAVYLCASSLARQGATEAFFGQGTRLTVV.

The J gene is TRBJ2-1, the V gene TRBV6-5; 11 positions agree with TRBD2. V shed 5 bases and J 8 bases; nucleotides not matched to a gene: 8. Germline CDR1 is MNHEY and CDR2 is SVGAGI. This CDR3 has 15 residues. The CDR3 is CASSPGTSGGDEQFF. The CDR3 nucleotides are TGTGCCAGCAGTCCTGGGACTAGCGGTGGGGATGAGCAGTTCTTC.

This chain links TRBV7-9 with TRBJ2-7; possible D gene TRBD2, 6 bases. V was trimmed by 5 bases and J by 4 bases, leaving 12 bases between them. The CDR3 runs 13 residues. From germline, CDR1 is SEHNR and CDR2 FQNEAQ (reference sequence). CDR3 in DNA: TGTGCCAGCAGCCGCCCCGGGGGTTACGAGCAGTACTTC. Protein: CASSRPGGYEQYF.

The V call is TRBV7-2, the J call TRBJ1-4, with 9 nucleotides matching TRBD1. J gave up 8 bases and V 6 bases, and 7 bases lay outside the gene matches. The CDR3 sequence is 14 residues long. Germline V lookup: CDR1 SGHTA, CDR2 FQGNSA. The CDR3: CASRPQGAGEKLFF. CDR3 in DNA: TGTGCCAGCAGGCCACAGGGGGCCGGGGAAAAACTGTTTTTT. Complete variable domain (other parts from reference TRBV7-2 and TRBJ1-4): GAGVSQSPSNKVTEKGKDVELRCDPISGHTALYWYRQSLGQGLEFLIYFQGNSAPDKSGLPSDRFSAERTGGSVSTLTIQRTQQEDSAVYLCASRPQGAGEKLFFGSGTQLSVL.

V gene TRBV7-9 combines with J gene TRBJ2-3, with D maybe TRBD1 (5 bases). The ends were cut back, 5 bases at V and 5 bases at J, with 8 bases in the middle. The germline CDR1 and CDR2 sequences are SEHNR and FQNEAQ (reference sequence). This CDR3 has 12 amino acids. As DNA, the CDR3 is TGTGCCAGCAGCGCTGACAGAGATACGCAGTATTTT. Its translation: CASSADRDTQYF.

The rearrangement links TRBV18 to TRBJ1-1; 7 bases are a match to TRBD1. Trimming cost V 4 bases and J 5 bases; bases outside gene matches: 16. Germline V CDR1 and CDR2: KGHSH, LQKENI. This CDR3 is 17 amino acids long. CDR3 sequence reads: CASSLDRVALFSTEAFF. DNA for the CDR3: TGTGCCAGCTCACTAGACAGGGTTGCCCTCTTTAGTACTGAAGCTTTCTTT.